This TCR beta chain was obtained from a study of CD8+ T cells in alopecia areata. Regarding the study as a whole: It was lesional scalp, especially alopecia totalis/universalis, that showed higher clonality than normal scalp. It was less clear whether patients shared TCRs than it was in mice, possibly because of HLA.

RNA, once extracted, was reverse transcribed into cDNA for use as the sequencing template. TCRdb keeps only in-frame clones here, not all; method: immunoSEQ multiplex PCR. The table lists around 100,000 clones, around 60% of them singletons. The ends were cut back, 3 bases at V and 7 bases at J, with 16 bases in the middle. Germline lookup yields CDR1 LNHNV and CDR2 YYDKDF (reference sequence). This CDR3 is 14 amino acids long. A word on this clone: Its antigen is undetermined.

This receptor was identified in a human donor in good health. V and J are TRBV15 and TRBJ2-7; D perhaps matches TRBD2 (8 bases). Sample: CD4+ T cells sorted from blood. CDR3 sequence reads: CATSRDRTSMEQYF. CDR3 in DNA: TGTGCCACCAGCAGGGACAGGACTAGCATGGAGCAGTACTTC. Supplemented by reference TRBV15 and TRBJ2-7, the full variable domain reads DAMVIQNPRYQVTQFGKPVTLSCSQTLNHNVMYWYQQKSSQAPKLLFHYYDKDFNNEADTPDNFQSRRPNTSFCFLDIRSPGLGDTAMYLCATSRDRTSMEQYFGPGTRLTVT.